The clone carrying this T cell receptor beta chain was observed many times. Its antigen is currently unknown. Time point here: persistent/refractory GD, antithyroid drugs over 5 years with positive TRAb. Preparation of the TCR library used RNA extracted from PBMCs. This record comes from a study of regulatory T cells in long-lasting Graves disease. Study observations and caveats: There were preferences for TRBV28, TRBJ1-2 and TRBJ2-5 in persistent disease.

The germline V gene has CDR1 SGHTA and CDR2 FQGNSA. V was trimmed by 6 bases and J by 2 bases, leaving 16 bases between them. The CDR3 contains 15 residues. Through Arm-PCR of CDR3 regions and iRepertoire HTBI primers, TCR beta libraries were built. TCRdb reprocessed the multiplex PCR reads with MiXCR, giving one entry per CDR3 protein. The sample carries about 470,000 distinct CDR3 sequences, 20% to 25% recorded once. This TCR derives from a female donor with Graves disease. The V and J genes are TRBV7-2 and TRBJ1-1; tentative D call: TRBD1 (5 bases). The sequencing used peripheral blood mononuclear cells (PBMCs), collected when the disease was refractory, from a patient treated with antithyroid drugs. CDR3 amino acids: CASRRDDRHNTEAFF. The CDR3 nucleotides read TGTGCCAGCAGACGGGACGACAGACACAACACTGAAGCTTTCTTT.